This T cell receptor (beta chain) was retrieved from a study of cytomegalovirus exposure and HLA in healthy donors. General observations from the study: According to the study, 150 to 200 TCR beta chains were cytomegalovirus-associated. More clonal expansion characterized HLA-associated TCR beta chains than equally common others in a later analysis.

The study ran its PCR with 60 Vbeta and 13 Jbeta primers. Here immunoSEQ multiplex PCR was the method, and the copy in TCRdb shows in-frame clones only, minus some. This repertoire shows about 140,000 clones, over 70% found once; its top ten account for 3% to 4%. Remarks on this clone: The antigen remains unidentified.

This clonotype was obtained from a male donor in good health and CMV-seronegative. What was sequenced was PBMCs.

The CDR3 is CASSQDRDYNYEQYF. CDR3 coding DNA: TGCGCCAGCAGCCAAGACCGGGACTACAACTACGAGCAGTACTTC. The chain combines TRBV4-3 with TRBJ2-7, with TRBD2 identical over 7 bases. The ends lost 0 bases at V and 3 bases at J; junction bases unmatched: 5. CDR1 is LGHNA, CDR2 YSLEER, per germline. The length of the CDR3 is 15 residues.